Described below is a single TCR beta chain sequence and its context. The data were taken from a study of blood T cell repertoires in COVID-19. The germline V gene encodes CDR1 LGHDT and CDR2 YNNKEL (reference sequence). The CDR3 loop spans 14 amino acids. V was shortened by 3 bases and J by 0 bases, with 8 bases between the two germline ends. Under the authors' procedure: Estimates of nucleated cell counts were drawn from the amplification of reference gene primers. Clones were read by immunoSEQ multiplex PCR, and TCRdb kept only the in-frame ones, dropping some. For V, J and clone size, that table is used; D and trimming come from the DNA. The repertoire includes fewer than 250,000 clones, around 86% of them detected once, and roughly 3% sits in the top ten.

The source is a man between 60 and 75 years old with acute or convalescent COVID-19. The sequencing input was peripheral blood. J is TRBJ2-5 and V is TRBV3-1 (or the pseudogene TRBV3-2); D possibly corresponds to TRBD1 (6 bases). CDR3 nucleotides: TGTGCCAGCAGCCAGGGGACACACCAAGAGACCCAGTACTTC. Translating gives CASSQGTHQETQYF.